Below are 12 T cell receptor beta chains sequenced from a single sample in a study of cytomegalovirus exposure and HLA in healthy donors. The PCR used 60 Vbeta and 13 Jbeta primers. The repertoire was sequenced with immunoSEQ multiplex PCR; TCRdb's copy has only in-frame clones and lacks some. This table holds about 180,000 clones, roughly 85% found once. Sequenced input: PBMCs. The receptors come from a woman aged 35 to 49 in good health and CMV-seronegative.

This chain uses TRBV6-1 with TRBJ2-6; D unresolved. In germline, CDR1 is MNHNS, CDR2 SASEGT. Trimming took off 10 bases at V and 1 base at J, with 11 bases between the two ends. This CDR3 is 14 amino acids long. The DNA for the CDR3 is TGTGCCACACGACGGGTGTCTGGGGCCAACGTCCTGACTTTC. As protein: CATRRVSGANVLTF.

The rearrangement joins TRBV15 to TRBJ2-3; D is unclear. Germline loops: CDR1 LNHNV, CDR2 YYDKDF (reference sequence). V lost 0 bases to trimming and J lost 0 bases, with 10 bases between them. The CDR3 runs 16 residues. The CDR3 coding sequence is TGTGCCACCAGCAGAGAATTGACACCTAGCACAGATACGCAGTATTTT. Translating it yields CATSRELTPSTDTQYF. Drawing the rest from reference TRBV15 and TRBJ2-3, the complete variable domain is DAMVIQNPRYQVTQFGKPVTLSCSQTLNHNVMYWYQQKSSQAPKLLFHYYDKDFNNEADTPDNFQSRRPNTSFCFLDIRSPGLGDTAMYLCATSRELTPSTDTQYFGPGTRLTVL.

The gene calls are TRBV5-1 and TRBJ1-4, with D maybe TRBD1 (5 bases). Germline CDR1 reads SGHRS; CDR2 reads YFSETQ. V lost 0 bases, J lost 3 bases, and 24 bases lay in between. CDR3 length: 20 amino acids. The DNA for the CDR3 is TGCGCCAGCAGCTTGGCCATACGTACGGCCCCGGTGGGGCCTAATGAAAAACTGTTTTTT. The encoded protein is CASSLAIRTAPVGPNEKLFF.

The J gene is TRBJ2-7, the V gene TRBV28; 15 bases agree with TRBD2. Germline lookup yields CDR1 MDHEN and CDR2 SYDVKM. V shed 1 base, J shed 0 bases, and the junction held 10 bases outside the gene matches. The CDR3 consists of 20 residues. The CDR3 DNA is TGTGCCAGCAGTTTATTCGGACGGGGGACTAGCGGGAGGAGCTCCTACGAGCAGTACTTC. It codes for CASSLFGRGTSGRSSYEQYF.

The V call is TRBV19, the J call TRBJ2-1; 10 bases line up with TRBD2. The V gene's germline CDR1 is LNHDA and CDR2 SQIVND (reference sequence). Germline trimming cut 10 bases from V and 4 bases from J; bases unmatched to any gene: 10. This CDR3 region has 15 residues. The CDR3 loop is CATTTPGLAYNEQFF. Written as DNA, the CDR3 is TGTGCCACTACAACCCCGGGACTAGCGTACAATGAGCAGTTCTTC.

The chain employs TRBV6-6 and TRBJ2-7; 8 nucleotides align to TRBD2. The trim removed 5 bases at V and 4 bases at J, leaving 13 bases unmatched. Germline-derived CDR1 and CDR2 are MNHNY and SVGAGI (reference sequence). This CDR3 spans 16 amino acids. The CDR3 coding sequence is TGTGCCAGCAGTCCTATCCGGGGGGGGTTAAGATACGAGCAGTACTTC. Its protein is CASSPIRGGLRYEQYF.

The rearrangement joins TRBV4-2 to TRBJ1-1; a weak D match, TRBD1 (6 bases). The V gene's germline CDR1 is LGHNA and CDR2 YNFKEQ. CDR3 length: 16 amino acids. V was trimmed by 4 bases and J by 1 base, leaving 16 bases between them. CDR3: CASSPGGGGANTEAFF. The CDR3 nucleotides are TGTGCCAGCAGCCCCGGCGGGGGCGGTGCGAACACTGAAGCTTTCTTT.

This chain joins TRBV4-2 and TRBJ1-4; D not resolved. The CDR3 has 15 residues. Trimming pared 3 bases from V and 7 bases from J, leaving 15 bases between. The germline V gene encodes CDR1 LGHNA and CDR2 YNFKEQ. The CDR3 is CASSQTPRSGEKLFF. The CDR3 DNA reads TGTGCCAGCAGCCAGACCCCGCGAAGCGGTGAAAAACTGTTTTTT.

V gene TRBV19 combines with J gene TRBJ1-1; 9 bases map to TRBD1. The V gene's germline CDR1 is LNHDA and CDR2 SQIVND (reference sequence). The V segment lost 5 bases and the J segment 0 bases; nucleotides outside the gene matches: 4. The length of the CDR3 is 15 residues. The CDR3: CASSLYRGLNTEAFF. CDR3 DNA: TGTGCCAGTAGTTTATACAGGGGGCTGAACACTGAAGCTTTCTTT.

The chain recombines TRBV4-1 with TRBJ2-7; D is unclear. The V end lost 4 bases, the J end lost 0 bases, and 13 bases lay between the germline ends. CDR3 length: 15 residues. CDR1 and CDR2 from the germline V gene are MGHRA and YSYEKL. The CDR3 sequence: CASSPSRVSSYEQYF. The CDR3, as DNA: TGCGCCAGCAGCCCCTCCCGGGTCAGCTCCTACGAGCAGTACTTC.

This clone was recorded only once. The chain has TRBV5-1 and TRBJ1-1; D possibly corresponds to TRBD1 (5 bases). V gave up 6 bases and J gave up 1 base, with 10 bases separating them. CDR3 length: 13 residues. CDR1 and CDR2 (germline): SGHRS, YFSETQ. The CDR3 DNA reads as TGCGCCAGCACTGCAACAGGGAACACTGAAGCTTTCTTT. Protein: CASTATGNTEAFF.

The rearrangement joins TRBV29-1 to TRBJ1-5, with 7 positions matching TRBD1. Germline lookup yields CDR1 SQVTM and CDR2 ANQGSEA. This CDR3 region has 13 residues. V shed 4 bases, J shed 5 bases, and the junction held 5 bases outside the gene matches. CDR3: CSVATGPHQPQHF. The CDR3 DNA reads TGCAGCGTTGCGACAGGGCCCCATCAGCCCCAGCATTTT.